This T cell receptor (beta chain) was observed in a study of molecular identifiers for immune sequencing clone quantification. This clonotype has at least ten counts. No antigen is known for it. Deletions cut 3 bases from V and 3 bases from J, with 4 bases between. Germline V gene data show CDR1 as SGDLS and CDR2 as YYNGEE. The CDR3 is made up of 12 amino acids. The study's findings and limits: Clone sizes that are highly expanded could be underestimated when identical TCR molecules share a barcode.

TCRdb reprocessed the PCR reads with MiXCR, giving one entry per CDR3 protein. Of 65,000 or so distinct CDR3 sequences listed, 15% to 20% are singletons. The TCR was taken from a human donor in good health. Some libraries in this study had Jurkat cell RNA spiked in. The chain links TRBV9 to TRBJ1-3; no clear D. Sequenced material: naive CD8+ T cells from blood, with Jurkat cell RNA spiked in. The subset is: FACS-sorted CD8+CD4-CCR7+CD45RA+ naive T cells. CDR3 bases: TGTGCCAGCAGCGCCTATGGAAACACCATATATTTT. Protein sequence: CASSAYGNTIYF.